This T cell receptor beta chain was sequenced for a study of T cell responses to AZD1222 COVID-19 vaccine. Regarding the study as a whole: Nearly half of spike-specific TCRs reportedly target variant regions that are unmutated in the B.1.351 and B.1.1.7 variants. Baseline antibody screening turned up just a handful of seropositive AZD1222 recipients. Once two AZD1222 doses were given, Spike-specific TCR breadth and depth went up.

Germline V CDR1 and CDR2: SGHTA, FQGTGA. Trimming took off 1 base at V and 3 bases at J, with 7 bases between the two ends. CDR3 length: 13 residues. This clone was recorded a few times. Its antigen is currently unknown. The data were produced by immunoSEQ multiplex PCR, yet TCRdb's version contains in-frame clones alone and is incomplete. The sample includes around 50,000 clones, about 88% of them seen just once. Here the sequenced sample was peripheral blood, taken on day 0 of AZD1222 vaccination. The TCR was taken from an adult in good health. The rearrangement links TRBV7-3 to TRBJ2-7; D ambiguous. CDR3 nucleotides: TGTGCCAGCAGCTTAAGGCCGGACTACGAGCAGTACTTC. As protein: CASSLRPDYEQYF. Based on the CDR3 plus reference TRBV7-3 and TRBJ2-7, the full variable domain is GAGVSQTPSNKVTEKGKYVELRCDPISGHTALYWYRQSLGQGPEFLIYFQGTGAADDSGLPNDRFFAVRPEGSVSTLKIQRTERGDSAVYLCASSLRPDYEQYFGPGTRLTVT.